This note documents a single T cell receptor beta chain sequence. This sample stems from a study of blood T cell repertoires in COVID-19. Study details: Acute-phase and convalescent COVID-19 samples originated in the United States, Italy and Spain. From T cells, B-cell-depleted T cells, or PBMCs came the material, which was cDNA or gDNA.

V lost 1 base and J lost 1, with 10 bases in between. CDR1 and CDR2 (germline): LNHNV, YYDKDF (reference sequence). The CDR3 has 16 amino acids. As processed by the authors: For nucleated cells, counts were estimated from reference gene primer amplification. TCRdb keeps only in-frame clones here, not all; method: immunoSEQ multiplex PCR. That table gives V, J and clone size, and the DNA gave D and trimming. In the table there are 20,000 to 25,000 clones, about 83% of which are singletons. The chain carries TRBV15 and TRBJ2-2; D ambiguous. This TCR came from a human donor with active COVID-19. The donor label of this sample is uncertain. The sequencing sample was made of peripheral blood. As DNA, the CDR3 is TGTGCCACCAGCAGAGTCCCCACACAGAACACCGGGGAGCTGTTTTTT. Its translation is CATSRVPTQNTGELFF.